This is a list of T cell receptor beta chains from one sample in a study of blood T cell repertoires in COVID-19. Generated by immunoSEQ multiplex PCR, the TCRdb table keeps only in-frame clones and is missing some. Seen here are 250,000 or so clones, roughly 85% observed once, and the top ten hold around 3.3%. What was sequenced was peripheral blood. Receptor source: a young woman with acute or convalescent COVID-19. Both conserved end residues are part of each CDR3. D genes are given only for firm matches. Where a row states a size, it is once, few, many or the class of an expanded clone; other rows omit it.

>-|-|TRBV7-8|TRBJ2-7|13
CASSLGANYEQYF
TGTGCCAGCAGCTTAGGCGCCAATTACGAGCAGTACTTC
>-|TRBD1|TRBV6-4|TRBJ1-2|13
CASSLGQNYGYTF
TGTGCCAGCAGCCTGGGACAGAACTATGGCTACACCTTC
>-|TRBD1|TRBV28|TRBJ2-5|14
CASTTNRGLETQYF
TGTGCCAGCACCACCAACAGGGGGCTAGAGACCCAGTACTTC
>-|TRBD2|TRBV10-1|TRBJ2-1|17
CASSDLKGLAAYNEQFF
TGCGCCAGCAGTGACCTAAAGGGACTAGCGGCTTACAATGAGCAGTTCTTC
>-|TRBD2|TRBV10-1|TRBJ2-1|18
CASSDPTTSGRAFHEQFF
TGCGCCAGCAGTGACCCGACGACTAGCGGGAGGGCCTTCCATGAGCAGTTCTTC
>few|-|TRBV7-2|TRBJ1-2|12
CASSPNRVGYTF
TGTGCCAGCAGCCCAAACAGGGTCGGCTACACCTTC
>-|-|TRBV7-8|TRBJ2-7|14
CASTWGTRGDEQYF
TGTGCCAGCACCTGGGGGACAAGGGGAGACGAGCAGTACTTC
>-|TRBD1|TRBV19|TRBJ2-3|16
CASSIPGQGREGTQYF
TGTGCCAGTAGTATCCCGGGACAGGGGCGCGAGGGTACGCAGTATTTT
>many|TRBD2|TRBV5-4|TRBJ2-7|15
CASSFPASGRYEQYF
TGTGCCAGCAGCTTCCCGGCGAGCGGGAGATACGAGCAGTACTTC
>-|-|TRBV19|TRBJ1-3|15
CASRLTANSGNTIYF
TGTGCCAGTAGATTGACAGCGAACTCTGGAAACACCATATATTTT
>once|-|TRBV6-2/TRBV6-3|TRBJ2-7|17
CASSYSTEGRWFYEQYF
TGTGCCAGCAGTTACTCGACTGAGGGTCGGTGGTTCTACGAGCAGTACTTC
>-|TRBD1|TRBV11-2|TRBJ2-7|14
CASSVRQGSDEQYF
TGTGCCAGCAGCGTAAGACAGGGGTCCGACGAGCAGTACTTC
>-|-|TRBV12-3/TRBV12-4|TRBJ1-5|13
CASSRGVHQPQHF
TGTGCCAGCAGCCGCGGCGTCCATCAGCCCCAGCATTTT
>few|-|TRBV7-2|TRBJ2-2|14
CASSLVRTSGELFF
TGTGCCAGCAGCTTAGTCAGGACATCCGGGGAGCTGTTTTTT
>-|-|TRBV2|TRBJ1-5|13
CASNRAANQPQHF
TGTGCCAGCAACAGGGCAGCTAATCAGCCCCAGCATTTT
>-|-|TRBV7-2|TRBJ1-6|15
CASSLAQGSNSPLHF
TGTGCCAGCAGCTTAGCCCAGGGGTCAAATTCACCCCTCCACTTT
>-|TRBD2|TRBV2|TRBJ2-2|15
CATQILAPNTGELFF
TGTGCCACCCAGATACTAGCGCCGAACACCGGGGAGCTGTTTTTT
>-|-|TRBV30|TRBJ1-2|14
CAWSVLGAAGGYTF
TGTGCCTGGAGTGTACTAGGGGCAGCGGGTGGCTACACCTTC
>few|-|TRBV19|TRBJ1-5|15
CASNTDGGSNQPQHF
TGTGCCAGTAATACGGACGGGGGTAGCAATCAGCCCCAGCATTTT
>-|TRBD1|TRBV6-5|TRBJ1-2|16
CASSYSSEGGISGYTF
TGTGCCAGCAGTTACTCGAGTGAAGGGGGCATAAGTGGCTACACCTTC
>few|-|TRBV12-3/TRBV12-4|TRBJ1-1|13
CASRPMTDTEAFF
TGTGCCAGCAGACCCATGACAGATACTGAAGCTTTCTTT
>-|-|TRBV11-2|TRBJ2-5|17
CASSPPRFSGEPETQYF
TGTGCCAGCAGCCCCCCGCGATTTTCAGGGGAGCCGGAGACCCAGTACTTC
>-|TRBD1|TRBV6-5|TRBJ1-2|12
CASSYGTGGYTF
TGTGCCAGCAGTTACGGGACAGGCGGCTACACCTTC
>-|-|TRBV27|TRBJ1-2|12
CASRGADYGYTF
TGTGCCAGCAGGGGGGCAGACTATGGCTACACCTTC
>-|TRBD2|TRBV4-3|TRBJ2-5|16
CASSQVASGWGETQYF
TGCGCCAGCAGCCAAGTCGCTAGCGGGTGGGGAGAGACCCAGTACTTC
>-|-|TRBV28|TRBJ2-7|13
CASSPPGSYEQYF
TGTGCCAGCAGTCCCCCGGGGTCCTACGAGCAGTACTTC
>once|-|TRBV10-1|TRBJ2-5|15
CASSDESGPAETQYF
TGCGCCAGCAGTGACGAAAGCGGGCCTGCGGAGACCCAGTACTTC
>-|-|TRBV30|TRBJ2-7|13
CAWDPGQLGEQYF
TGTGCCTGGGACCCGGGACAACTAGGCGAGCAGTACTTC
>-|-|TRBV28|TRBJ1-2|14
CASRQTGPGGGYTF
TGTGCCAGCAGACAAACAGGGCCGGGTGGAGGCTACACCTTC
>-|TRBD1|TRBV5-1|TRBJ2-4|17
CASSFGADRESKNIQYF
TGCGCCAGCAGCTTTGGGGCTGACAGGGAGTCCAAAAACATTCAGTACTTC
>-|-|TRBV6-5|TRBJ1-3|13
CASTGSLGNTIYF
TGTGCCAGCACGGGGAGCCTCGGAAACACCATATATTTT
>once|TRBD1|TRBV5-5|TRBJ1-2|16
CATHRDREGVGYGYTF
TGTGCCACCCACCGGGACAGGGAGGGAGTAGGCTATGGCTACACCTTC
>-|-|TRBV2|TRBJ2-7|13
CASTQDYSYEQYF
TGTGCCAGCACCCAGGACTACTCCTACGAGCAGTACTTC
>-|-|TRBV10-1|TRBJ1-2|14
CASSPVGLNYGYTF
TGCGCCAGCTCCCCGGTGGGGCTTAACTATGGCTACACCTTC
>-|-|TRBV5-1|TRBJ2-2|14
CASSLAPGTGELFF
TGCGCCAGCAGCTTGGCCCCGGGAACCGGGGAGCTGTTTTTT
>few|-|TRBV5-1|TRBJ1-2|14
CASSPQDTRYGYTF
TGCGCCAGCAGCCCCCAGGACACCCGCTATGGCTACACCTTC
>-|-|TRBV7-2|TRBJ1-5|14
CASSLVYSNQPQHF
TGTGCCAGCAGCTTAGTTTATAGCAATCAGCCCCAGCATTTT
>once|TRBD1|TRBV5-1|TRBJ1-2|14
CASSLSGRGLIYTF
TGCGCCAGCAGCTTGTCCGGCAGGGGGCTAATCTACACCTTC
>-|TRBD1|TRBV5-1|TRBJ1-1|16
CASSLAGTGDYTEAFF
TGCGCCAGCAGCTTGGCCGGGACAGGGGATTACACTGAAGCTTTCTTT
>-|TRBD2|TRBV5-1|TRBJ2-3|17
CASSQGLAGVLTDTQYF
TGCGCCAGCAGCCAAGGACTAGCGGGAGTTTTGACAGATACGCAGTATTTT
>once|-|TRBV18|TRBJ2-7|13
CASSSGIPYEQYF
TGTGCCAGCTCATCGGGGATTCCCTACGAGCAGTACTTC
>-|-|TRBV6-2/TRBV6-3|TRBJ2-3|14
CASSYAGARDTQYF
TGTGCCAGCAGTTACGCGGGGGCAAGGGATACGCAGTATTTT
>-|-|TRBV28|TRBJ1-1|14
CASSRGGSNTEAFF
TGTGCCAGCAGCCGGGGGGGGTCGAACACTGAAGCTTTCTTT
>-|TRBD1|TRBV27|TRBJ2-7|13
CASMGTGWYEQYF
TGTGCCAGCATGGGGACAGGTTGGTACGAGCAGTACTTC
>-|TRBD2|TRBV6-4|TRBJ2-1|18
CASSDSILAGGGHNEQFF
TGTGCCAGCAGTGACTCGATACTAGCGGGAGGAGGACACAATGAGCAGTTCTTC
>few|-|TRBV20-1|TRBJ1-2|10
CSAGQYGYTF
TGCAGTGCAGGACAGTACGGCTACACCTTC
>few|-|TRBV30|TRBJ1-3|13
CAWRLQSGNTIYF
TGTGCCTGGAGGTTGCAGTCTGGAAACACCATATATTTT
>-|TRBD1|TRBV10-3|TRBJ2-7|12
CAISGTGGEQYF
TGTGCCATCAGTGGGACAGGCGGGGAGCAGTACTTC